The next 30 T cell receptor beta chains were all read from a single sample in a study of T cells in Graves' hyperthyroidism and ophthalmopathy. From RNA transcripts, TCR beta CDR3 regions were amplified. The HTBI primer set served for first-round RT-PCR of the TCR CDR3. TCRdb reprocessed the multiplex PCR reads via MiXCR and lists one record per CDR3 protein. Of hundreds of thousands of distinct CDR3 sequences in the sample, about 14% were seen once. The sequenced sample was blood. These receptors were collected from a woman between 50 and 59 years old with Graves' ophthalmopathy.

This clonotype has a count of ten or more. The V gene is TRBV20-1, the J gene TRBJ2-1; 8 bases fit TRBD1. Germline V gives CDR1 DFQATT, CDR2 SNEGSKA (reference sequence). This CDR3 is 15 amino acids long. J gave up 7 bases and V 6 bases, and 14 bases lay outside the gene matches. CDR3 nucleotides: TGCAGTGCCCGGAGGACAGGGAATAGGGGGAATGAGCAGTTCTTC. Protein: CSARRTGNRGNEQFF.

Remarks on this clonotype: At one end the junction does not follow the germline gene, possibly because of a read error. J is TRBJ2-1 and V is TRBV20-1; D uncertain. The CDR3 extends over 14 amino acids. Germline CDR1 DFQATT, CDR2 SNEGSKA (reference sequence). The CDR3 is CSARDGPFPNEQSF. The CDR3 nucleotides read TGCAGTGCTAGAGATGGACCGTTCCCAAATGAGCAGTCCTTC.

V and J are TRBV20-1 and TRBJ2-1, with unresolved D. The ends were cut back, 3 bases at V and 0 bases at J, with 15 bases in the middle. The germline CDR1 and CDR2 sequences are DFQATT and SNEGSKA (reference sequence). The CDR3 consists of 16 residues. The CDR3 DNA follows: TGCAGTGCTAGGGGTCTGAGAGGAAGCTCCTACAATGAGCAGTTCTTC. It translates to CSARGLRGSSYNEQFF.

This clonotype showed up just a few times. The V gene is TRBV5-1, the J gene TRBJ1-3; D is undetermined. Germline CDR1 is SGHRS and CDR2 is YFSETQ. This CDR3 spans 16 amino acids. Trimming removed 4 bases at V and 0 bases at J, with 14 bases between. The CDR3 DNA reads TGCGCCAGCAGCCCGATGGGTCTGAACTCTGGAAACACCATATATTTT. Encoded protein: CASSPMGLNSGNTIYF.

This clonotype has a count of ten or more. The chain recombines TRBV4-2 with TRBJ2-3; 7 bases agree with TRBD2. The germline CDR1 and CDR2 sequences are LGHNA and YNFKEQ. The CDR3 consists of 15 residues. Trimming removed 4 bases from V and 2 bases from J; junction bases left unmatched: 6. The CDR3 spells CASSPRETDTDTQYF. The CDR3 region has the DNA TGTGCCAGCAGCCCGCGGGAGACGGACACAGATACGCAGTATTTT.

This clonotype was counted many times. The chain joins TRBV28 to TRBJ2-7, with D uncertain. This CDR3 region has 15 residues. With 1 base removed from V and 7 bases from J, the gap between germline ends came to 17 bases. The V gene's germline CDR1 is MDHEN and CDR2 SYDVKM. In nucleotides, the CDR3 is TGTGCCAGCAGTTTATCGTGGGGTAGGCCGGGTGAGCAGTACTTC. It specifies CASSLSWGRPGEQYF.

The chain uses TRBV29-1 and TRBJ2-3; 9 bases line up with TRBD1. Germline loops: CDR1 SQVTM, CDR2 ANQGSEA. The length of the CDR3 is 13 residues. V shed 7 bases, J shed 0 bases, and the junction held 2 bases outside the gene matches. The DNA for the CDR3 is TGCAGCGCCGGGACAGGGAGCACAGATACGCAGTATTTT. It translates to CSAGTGSTDTQYF.

The table lists this clonotype with many counts. The chain joins TRBV28 to TRBJ2-4, with D uncertain. CDR3 length: 17 residues. Trimming took off 1 base at V and 1 base at J, with 14 bases between the two ends. Germline assignment: CDR1 MDHEN and CDR2 SYDVKM. Written as DNA, the CDR3 is TGTGCCAGCAGTTTATTCTCGCGGATAAAGGCCAAAAACATTCAGTACTTC. Encoded protein: CASSLFSRIKAKNIQYF.

This clonotype has at least ten counts. The chain recombines TRBV5-1 with TRBJ1-1; D not certain. Per the germline V gene, CDR1 is SGHRS and CDR2 is YFSETQ. This CDR3 contains 14 residues. The V end lost 4 bases, the J end lost 4 bases, and 14 bases lay between the germline ends. The CDR3 nucleotides are TGCGCCAGCAGCCTTGTGGTAGGGTCCACTGAAGCTTTCTTT. As protein: CASSLVVGSTEAFF.

The chain uses TRBV20-1 and TRBJ1-2; TRBD1 might be the D (5 bases). V was shortened by 0 bases and J by 5 bases, with 19 bases between the two germline ends. Germline assignment: CDR1 DFQATT and CDR2 SNEGSKA (reference sequence). CDR3 size: 16 residues. The CDR3 sequence is CSARDLDPNEGYGYTF. The DNA of the CDR3 is TGCAGTGCTAGAGACCTGGACCCAAACGAGGGGTATGGCTACACCTTC.

This clonotype was observed at least ten times. The V and J genes are TRBV30 and TRBJ2-2, with 12 bases that match TRBD2. The CDR3 sequence is 16 residues long. V lost 0 bases, J lost 5 bases, and 4 bases stayed unmatched. CDR1 is GTSNPN, CDR2 SVGIG, per germline (reference sequence). The CDR3 sequence is CAWSVGLAGGTGELFF. The CDR3 coding sequence is TGTGCCTGGAGTGTAGGGCTAGCGGGAGGGACCGGGGAGCTGTTTTTT.

This clonotype was observed a handful of times. This chain connects TRBV4-3 to TRBJ2-3; D gene ambiguous. Between the trimmed V and J ends, which lost 0 bases and 4 bases, there was a span of 11 bases. The germline CDR1 and CDR2 sequences are LGHNA and YSLEER. CDR3 size: 15 residues. The CDR3 nucleotides are TGCGCCAGCAGCCAAGACGCCCTAAGGCCAGATACGCAGTATTTT. It translates to CASSQDALRPDTQYF.

The rearrangement links TRBV19 to TRBJ2-1, with 8 nucleotides matching TRBD1. The germline V gene has CDR1 LNHDA and CDR2 SQIVND (reference sequence). This CDR3 has 15 amino acids. V gave up 7 bases and J gave up 3 bases; unmatched junction bases: 8. This chain's CDR3 is CASIRPGGRYNEQFF. In DNA, the CDR3 is TGTGCCAGTATTCGGCCAGGGGGCCGCTACAATGAGCAGTTCTTC.

This clonotype was seen repeatedly, ten times or more. The chain joins TRBV6-6 to TRBJ2-7, with 10 bases aligning to TRBD2. The germline V gene encodes CDR1 MNHNY and CDR2 SVGAGI (reference sequence). After removal of 0 bases from V and 9 bases from J, the junction contained 8 bases not matched to a gene. This CDR3 contains 15 residues. The CDR3 sequence is CASSYSSSGRPGQYF. Here the CDR3 DNA reads TGTGCCAGCAGTTACTCGAGTAGCGGGAGGCCTGGGCAGTACTTC.

This clonotype appeared once. J is TRBJ2-5 and V is TRBV6-2 or TRBV6-3, with 11 bases aligning to TRBD2. Trimming took 7 bases from V and 0 from J; bases not matched to a gene: 10. Germline loops: CDR1 MNHEY, CDR2 SVGEGT. CDR3 length: 17 residues. The DNA for the CDR3 is TGTGCCAGCACCACAACCGGGACTAGCGGAAACCAAGAGACCCAGTACTTC. This codes for CASTTTGTSGNQETQYF.

In the case of this clonotype: This could be a read error, since a much larger clone is one nucleotide away. This chain joins TRBV12-3 or TRBV12-4 and TRBJ1-4; 9 bases map to TRBD1. CDR3 length: 13 amino acids. Unmatched junction bases numbered 2, after V lost 5 bases and J lost 7 bases. DNA for the CDR3: TGTGCCAGCAGTCGGGACAGGGCTGAAAAACTGTTTTTT. Amino acids: CASSRDRAEKLFF.

The genes are TRBV24-1 and TRBJ1-2; D is unclear. Between the trimmed V and J ends, which lost 3 bases and 7 bases, there was a span of 20 bases. The CDR3 has 16 amino acids. Germline CDR1 KGHDR, CDR2 SFDVKD. This CDR3 reads CATSDRAEKSICGYTF. The DNA of the CDR3 is TGTGCCACCAGTGATCGGGCCGAAAAATCTATCTGTGGCTACACCTTC.

Many counts were recorded for this clonotype. DNA for the CDR3: TGTGCCAGCAGTGCCCAAGTATACGAGCAGTACTTC. Translated: CASSAQVYEQYF. V and J are TRBV28 and TRBJ2-7, with no clear D. The germline V gene has CDR1 MDHEN and CDR2 SYDVKM. This CDR3 has 12 residues. Trimming cost V 5 bases and J 4 bases, with 9 bases left between them.

This clonotype was observed a handful of times. V is TRBV7-9 and J is TRBJ1-6; 8 bases are shared with TRBD1. V lost 2 bases to trimming and J lost 8 bases; unmatched junction nucleotides: 11. This CDR3 is built from 17 residues. CDR1 is SEHNR and CDR2 is FQNEAQ in the germline V gene (reference sequence). The CDR3 protein is CASSLPPRGQSYSPLHF. The CDR3 DNA follows: TGTGCCAGCAGCTTACCCCCCAGGGGGCAGAGTTATTCACCCCTCCACTTT.

In nucleotides, the CDR3 is TGTGCCAGCAGCTTAGGAGAAGGCGTCCGGACTGAAGCTTTCTTT. This translates into CASSLGEGVRTEAFF. The chain combines TRBV7-9 with TRBJ1-1; D is unclear. Germline V lookup: CDR1 SEHNR, CDR2 FQNEAQ (reference sequence). This CDR3 region has 15 residues. Trimming left V 1 base short and J 5 bases short, with 14 bases between.

This clonotype was seen a few times. This chain connects TRBV5-1 to TRBJ2-5; 14 nucleotides align to TRBD2. The germline gives CDR1 SGHRS, CDR2 YFSETQ. Unmatched junction bases numbered 5, after V lost 2 bases and J lost 2 bases. The CDR3 length is 17 residues. CDR3 residues: CASSFGLAGGLQETQYF. DNA for the CDR3: TGCGCCAGCAGCTTTGGACTAGCGGGAGGACTTCAAGAGACCCAGTACTTC.

V gene TRBV7-2 combines with J gene TRBJ2-1, with no clear D. The V end lost 4 bases, the J end lost 3 bases, and 10 bases lay between the germline ends. CDR1 is SGHTA and CDR2 is FQGNSA in the germline V gene. This CDR3 comprises 14 residues. CDR3 amino acids: CASSSGPYYNEQFF. The CDR3 nucleotides read TGTGCCAGCAGCTCCGGGCCCTACTACAATGAGCAGTTCTTC.

This clonotype was observed a handful of times. The DNA of the CDR3 is TGTGCCAGCAGCTTTTCTTGGGGGGGCAATCAGCCCCAGCATTTT. This codes for CASSFSWGGNQPQHF. The chain uses TRBV7-2 and TRBJ1-5; perhaps TRBD1 as D (5 bases). The CDR3 runs 15 residues. Germline CDR1 reads SGHTA; CDR2 reads FQGNSA. Trimming removed 3 bases at V and 2 bases at J, with 11 bases between.

This clonotype occurred a few times. This chain links TRBV30 with TRBJ2-1; weak D call: TRBD2 (6 bases). Germline CDR1 is GTSNPN and CDR2 is SVGIG (reference sequence). This CDR3 is 12 amino acids long. V gave up 4 bases and J gave up 6 bases, with 10 bases separating them. CDR3 nucleotides: TGTGCCTGGACCGCGACTAGCAATGAGCAGTTCTTC. Its protein product is CAWTATSNEQFF.

J is TRBJ1-5 and V is TRBV19; no definite D call. The CDR3 spans 17 residues. The germline V gene encodes CDR1 LNHDA and CDR2 SQIVND (reference sequence). V shed 6 bases and J shed 1 base, with 19 bases lying between them. In DNA, the CDR3 is TGTGCCAGTAGAAATAAGGTTTCCCTATTGAGCAATCAGCCCCAGCATTTT. Translating it yields CASRNKVSLLSNQPQHF.

This clonotype was seen a handful of times. This sequence joins TRBV11-2 and TRBJ2-7; the match to TRBD2 covers 7 bases. The V segment lost 1 base and the J segment 2 bases; nucleotides outside the gene matches: 5. This CDR3 has 15 residues. Germline V gene data show CDR1 as SGHAT and CDR2 as FQNNGV. CDR3 loop: CASSLGLAVAYEQYF. Here the CDR3 DNA reads TGTGCCAGCAGCTTAGGCCTAGCGGTGGCCTACGAGCAGTACTTC. The variable domain in full, with the rest retrieved from reference TRBV11-2 and TRBJ2-7, is EAGVAQSPRYKIIEKRQSVAFWCNPISGHATLYWYQQILGQGPKLLIQFQNNGVVDDSQLPKDRFSAERLKGVDSTLKIQPAKLEDSAVYLCASSLGLAVAYEQYFGPGTRLTVT.

This clonotype occurred many times. A read error may produce the germline difference seen at one junction end. J is TRBJ2-5 and V is TRBV7-7, with 8 bases fitting TRBD2. CDR1 SSHAT and CDR2 FNYEAQ come from the germline V gene (reference sequence). The CDR3 consists of 16 residues. CDR3 coding DNA: TGTGCTAGCAGCACGATCCGGTCGGGGGGGCAAGAGACCCAGTACTTC. Protein product: CASSTIRSGGQETQYF.

The V call is TRBV19, the J call TRBJ2-3; D remains unclear. Trimming removed 5 bases from V and 2 bases from J, with 11 bases in between. From germline, CDR1 is LNHDA and CDR2 SQIVND (reference sequence). The CDR3 has 14 amino acids. In nucleotides, the CDR3 is TGTGCCAGTAGTCTCGGACGGTACACAGATACGCAGTATTTT. Translation gives CASSLGRYTDTQYF.

This clonotype was seen ten or more times. The genes are TRBV7-9 and TRBJ2-7; 9 positions agree with TRBD2. Germline values: CDR1 SEHNR, CDR2 FQNEAQ (reference sequence). The CDR3 loop spans 15 amino acids. V dropped 5 bases and J dropped 2; count of bases not matched to a gene: 7. DNA for the CDR3: TGTGCCAGCAGCGTGACTAGCGGCCTTACCTACGAGCAGTACTTC. Amino acid sequence: CASSVTSGLTYEQYF.

The chain is built from TRBV4-2 and TRBJ2-2; no clear D. V was pared by 4 bases and J by 5 bases, with 11 bases between. Germline V gene data show CDR1 as LGHNA and CDR2 as YNFKEQ. The CDR3 runs 14 residues. The CDR3 DNA sequence: TGTGCCAGCAGCCCCGATTCCGGGACCGGGGAGCTGTTTTTT. Its translation is CASSPDSGTGELFF.